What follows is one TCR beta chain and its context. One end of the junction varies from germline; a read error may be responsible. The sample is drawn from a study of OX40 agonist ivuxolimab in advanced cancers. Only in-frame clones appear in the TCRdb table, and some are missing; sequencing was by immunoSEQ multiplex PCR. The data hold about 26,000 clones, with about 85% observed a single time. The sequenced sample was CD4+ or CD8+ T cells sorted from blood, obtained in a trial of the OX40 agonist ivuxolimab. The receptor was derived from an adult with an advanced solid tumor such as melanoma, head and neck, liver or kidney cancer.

CDR3 in amino acids: CASSQVQGADYEQYF. CDR3 sequence (DNA): TGCGCCAGCAGCCAAGTACAAGGGGCCGACTACGAGCAGTACTTC. The chain employs TRBV7-2 and TRBJ2-7; TRBD1 might be the D (5 bases). CDR3 length: 15 residues. CDR1 is SGHTA, CDR2 FQGNSA, per germline. The full variable domain, completed using reference TRBV7-2 and TRBJ2-7, is GAGVSQSPSNKVTEKGKDVELRCDPISGHTALYWYRQSLGQGLEFLIYFQGNSAPDKSGLPSDRFSAERTGGSVSTLTIQRTQQEDSAVYLCASSQVQGADYEQYFGPGTRLTVT.